This T cell receptor (beta chain) was captured in a study of shared clonotypes between healthy human individuals (dated by TCRdb to about 2020). Notes on the research overall: The cohort included a few men and two women between 18 and 49 years of age. For each donor, CD4 naive and CD4 memory were each run on three plates, CD8 naive on two plates, and CD8 memory on one plate. Each donor's leukapheresis produced roughly between roughly 0.85 and 10 billion PBMCs. To increase sequencing depth and limit assay-specific biases, TCR repertoire library preparation and sequencing were carried out by different laboratories using diverse techniques. To estimate repertoire size and how much clonotype sharing occurs between individuals, the study deeply sequenced the blood TCR repertoires of 4 to 6 healthy adults.

Concerning this clone itself: Its antigen is not yet known. The record has no base qualities; no much larger clone is one base away.

Taken from the germline V gene (reference sequence), the CDR1 and CDR2 loops are MNHEY and SMNVEV. V gives up 2 bases and J gives up 2 bases, and the segment between their germline ends measures 13 bases. Reading from cysteine to phenylalanine, the CDR3 counts 15 amino acids. The only DNA kept is the CDR3, 45 bases in frame from the first base. Using the deep immunoSEQ assay, TCR CDR3 regions were amplified from genomic DNA by multiplex PCR. Extracted genomic DNA from each cell subset was distributed evenly across all wells of several immunoSEQ 96-well plates, and each plate was treated as a replicate. Each replicate PCR for sorted subsets received about 220 ng genomic DNA, equal to around 32,000 T cell genomes. Purified libraries were quantified with a Qubit 3.0 fluorometer, sized on a Bioanalyzer 2100, and re-quantified with the KAPA Library Quantification kit. Each immunoSEQ 96-well plate was sequenced on its own single-read 150-cycle Illumina NextSeq 550 flow cell. The authors' pipeline ran thus. Because the immunoSEQ output included only junctional sequences and no quality scores, the filtering could not be the same as the filtering used for full-length reads. Sequences were annotated with PyIR, a Python wrapper for IgBLAST v1.9, using IMGT germline references to assign V/J genes and CDR3. Any read was removed if the V/J assignment was weak (E-value above 1e-6), the CDR3 was missing, or the read contained stop codons, out-of-frame junctions, or ambiguous translated residues. V3J clonotypes were defined as sequences sharing an identical inferred V gene, J gene, and CDR3 amino acid sequence. To compute the percentage overlap between repertoires, the number of shared unique clonotypes was divided by the size of the smaller repertoire. Repertoire richness was assessed with RTK rarefaction, the Chao1 estimator, and Recon v2.1 estimates of unobserved clonotypes. For all TCRbeta clonotypes obtained by the gDNA method from a few donors, generation probabilities were computed with OLGA. TCRdb carries this immuneACCESS record with in-frame sequences only. Its versions omit some clonotypes, under half of them owing to an unresolved V gene in the studies checked, with the rest unexplained. V and J calls and clone size are copied from that table; D and trimming were computed from the DNA. The table for this sample lists some 1.5 million clones; roughly 96% of them were counted only once. The ten largest clonotypes hold approximately 1.1% of the sample.

The donors were healthy, HIV-negative adults who had no recently reported acute infections or vaccinations. Every donor was a Caucasian adult residing in Nashville, Tennessee, USA. Magnetic negative selection was used to enrich CD4+ T cells, after which naive cells were positively selected on CD45RA and the negative fraction became the memory subset. After blood collection by leukapheresis, PBMCs were isolated using Ficoll-Histopaque density gradient centrifugation and then cryopreserved in the vapor phase of liquid nitrogen. Purity and quantity of every magnetically sorted T cell population were checked by analytical flow cytometry. From each sorted fraction, genomic DNA was isolated and quantified by UV absorbance on a Nanodrop 2000c. Paper-wide results and their limitations: Naive subsets generally had larger estimated clonotype richness than memory subsets. Even with the large sequencing depth, rarefaction of the sorted-subset datasets indicated that sequencing was incomplete. Based on pairwise subsampling, the degree of clonotype sharing among donors was expected to be affected by sequencing depth. Approximately 5% of naive CD4, roughly 3.5% of naive CD8, roughly 2.5% of memory CD4, and about 0.4% of memory CD8 clonotypes were shared across a handful of donors. Sampling was limited to blood, and TCR repertoires in tissue likely differ from TCR repertoires in blood. Higher generation probabilities were observed for clonotypes shared by all four sorted-subset donors than for non-shared clonotypes. Because the study included only a small number of donors, the genetic and exposure-history diversity represented was limited.

Recombination linked TRBV27 to TRBJ2-7, and possibly TRBD2, on 6 matching bases. The sequence derives from a young man in good health. The sample taken for sequencing was naive CD4+ T cells sorted from blood. Reading the label with the study, this specimen's cell subset or site is: CD45RA+ positively selected. The CDR3 region has the sequence CASSLRGSMTYEQYF. The DNA sequence is as follows: TGTGCCAGCAGTTTACGGGGGAGTATGACCTACGAGCAGTACTTC.